This T cell receptor beta chain stems from a study of shared clonotypes between healthy human individuals. Overall study results and limits: Naive subsets typically showed greater estimated richness than memory subsets.

Sorted-subset replicate PCRs used around 0.2 ug DNA, roughly 28,000 T cell genomes. As processed by the authors: From ImmunoSEQ came sequences covering only the junction and carrying no quality scores, so filtering differed. The repertoire was sequenced with immunoSEQ multiplex PCR; TCRdb's copy has only in-frame clones and lacks some. V and J calls and clone size are copied from that table; D and trimming were computed from the DNA. Of 800,000 or so clones in the sample, about 96% are singletons; the top ten hold under 0.25%. Selected positively for CCR7 and CD45RO-negative, naive CD8 cells excluded terminally differentiated effector memory CD45RA+ cells. The donors were adults (healthy and HIV-negative) with no recent acute infections or vaccinations. CDR1 is SGHRS and CDR2 is YFSETQ in the germline V gene. The CDR3 runs to 19 residues. Trimming removed 1 base from V and 5 bases from J, with 27 bases in between.

Comment on this clone: Its antigen is unidentified.

Material for sequencing was naive CD8+ T cells sorted from blood. The chain has TRBV5-1 and TRBJ2-5; D might be TRBD1 (6 bases). The sequence came from a man aged 25 to 45 in good health. DNA of the CDR3: TGCGCCAGCAGCTTGTACCTCCTCCTTCCGACAGGCCCCAGGGAGACCCAGTACTTC. Protein: CASSLYLLLPTGPRETQYF.